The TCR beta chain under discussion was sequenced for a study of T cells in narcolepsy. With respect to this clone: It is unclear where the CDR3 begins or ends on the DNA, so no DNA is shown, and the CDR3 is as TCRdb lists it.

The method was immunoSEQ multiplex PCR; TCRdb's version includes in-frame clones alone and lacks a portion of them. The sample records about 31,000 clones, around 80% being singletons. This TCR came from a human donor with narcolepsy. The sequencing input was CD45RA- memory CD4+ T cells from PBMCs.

CDR3 protein: CASSPGVAGGSMYF. The V gene is TRBV7-3, the J gene TRBJ2-5; the table's D call, TRBD2, has no DNA check behind it. Counting both end residues, the CDR3 totals 14 amino acids. The germline gives CDR1 SGHTA, CDR2 FQGTGA.